Listed below are T cell receptor beta chains from one sample, sequenced in a study of T cells after yellow fever vaccination. Using its own MiXCR run on the 5' RACE reads, TCRdb lists one record per CDR3 protein. The profile shows approximately 510,000 distinct CDR3 sequences, around a fifth of them singletons. This specimen consisted of PBMCs, obtained roughly 20 days after the first yellow fever vaccination. These receptor sequences come from a man between 18 and 29 years old who received the YFV17D yellow fever vaccine. Each CDR3 is given with its conserved first and last residue. A D gene is named only where the DNA matches it firmly. Part of the rows lack a size; the others show once, few, many or a class for expanded clones.

D,J,size,V,CDR3,DNA
NA,TRBJ2-2,few,TRBV30,CAWSRKAARELFF,TGTGCCTGGAGTAGGAAGGCAGCCAGGGAGCTGTTTTTT
NA,TRBJ1-1,few,TRBV27,CASSLAGPSEAFF,TGTGCCAGCAGTTTGGCAGGGCCGTCTGAAGCTTTCTTT
TRBD1,TRBJ1-2,few,TRBV4-2,CASSQPTGAEGYTF,TGTGCCAGCAGCCAACCGACAGGGGCTGAGGGCTACACCTTC
TRBD2,TRBJ2-5,NA,TRBV9,CASSVARGRGGQETQYF,TGTGCCAGCAGCGTAGCTCGAGGCCGGGGGGGTCAAGAGACCCAGTACTTC
NA,TRBJ2-7,few,TRBV5-1,CASSLSDGYEQYF,TGCGCCAGCAGCTTGTCGGACGGGTACGAGCAGTACTTC
TRBD1,TRBJ2-7,few,TRBV2,CASSEQGQGYEQYF,TGTGCCAGCAGTGAACAAGGACAGGGCTACGAGCAGTACTTC
NA,TRBJ1-1,few,TRBV7-2,CASSFGRPEAFF,TGTGCCAGCAGCTTCGGCCGGCCTGAAGCTTTCTTT
NA,TRBJ1-1,NA,TRBV14,CASSQDPEGHDEAFF,TGTGCCAGCAGCCAAGATCCCGAAGGCCATGATGAAGCTTTCTTT
NA,TRBJ2-1,NA,TRBV12-3/TRBV12-4,CASSLGGGPTHNEQFF,TGTGCCAGCAGTTTAGGAGGGGGGCCGACCCACAATGAGCAGTTCTTC
NA,TRBJ1-1,few,TRBV5-1,CASSLGVNEAFF,TGCGCCAGCAGCTTGGGGGTGAATGAAGCTTTCTTT
NA,TRBJ1-2,few,TRBV15,CATSAAGYGYTF,TGTGCCACCAGCGCAGCAGGGTATGGCTACACCTTC
TRBD1,TRBJ2-3,NA,TRBV5-1,CASSKGQYTDTQYF,TGCGCCAGCAGCAAGGGACAGTACACAGATACGCAGTATTTT
TRBD1,TRBJ1-2,few,TRBV6-4,CASSEGTVDYGYTF,TGTGCCAGCAGTGAAGGGACAGTGGATTACGGCTACACCTTC
TRBD1,TRBJ2-7,NA,TRBV12-3/TRBV12-4,CASSPRWGTVFYEQYF,TGTGCCAGCAGCCCCAGGTGGGGGACAGTCTTTTACGAGCAGTACTTC
NA,TRBJ2-3,many,TRBV29-1,CSVEDHGSLRDTQYF,TGCAGCGTTGAAGATCATGGGTCATTAAGAGATACGCAGTATTTT
NA,TRBJ1-5,NA,TRBV9,CASSTHTDQPQHF,TGTGCCAGCAGCACCCACACGGATCAGCCCCAGCATTTT
NA,TRBJ2-3,NA,TRBV7-3,CASGLRGINTDTQYF,TGTGCCAGCGGCCTCCGGGGGATAAATACAGATACGCAGTATTTT